Described below is a single T cell receptor (beta chain) sequence and its context. Its antigen is unidentified. This sample was included in a study of OX40 agonist ivuxolimab in advanced cancers. General study findings and limits: The work left the antigen specificity of expanded peripheral T cells undetermined.

It was autoimmune disease history or systemic immunosuppression that excluded patients. This table comes from immunoSEQ multiplex PCR, and its TCRdb copy is limited to in-frame clones, with some not included. The repertoire holds tens of thousands of clones, with approximately 86% as singletons. The specimen comprised CD4+ or CD8+ T cells sorted from blood, sampled in a trial of the OX40 agonist ivuxolimab. This sequence was found in an adult with an advanced solid tumor such as melanoma, head and neck, liver or kidney cancer.

The DNA of the CDR3 is TGTGCCAGCAGCCTGACAGCAGCAAACACTGAAGCTTTCTTT. It translates to CASSLTAANTEAFF. The chain is built from TRBV9 and TRBJ1-1; D is possibly TRBD1 (5 bases). V was pared by 4 bases and J by 2 bases, with 12 bases between. The length of the CDR3 is 14 residues. From germline, CDR1 is SGDLS and CDR2 YYNGEE.